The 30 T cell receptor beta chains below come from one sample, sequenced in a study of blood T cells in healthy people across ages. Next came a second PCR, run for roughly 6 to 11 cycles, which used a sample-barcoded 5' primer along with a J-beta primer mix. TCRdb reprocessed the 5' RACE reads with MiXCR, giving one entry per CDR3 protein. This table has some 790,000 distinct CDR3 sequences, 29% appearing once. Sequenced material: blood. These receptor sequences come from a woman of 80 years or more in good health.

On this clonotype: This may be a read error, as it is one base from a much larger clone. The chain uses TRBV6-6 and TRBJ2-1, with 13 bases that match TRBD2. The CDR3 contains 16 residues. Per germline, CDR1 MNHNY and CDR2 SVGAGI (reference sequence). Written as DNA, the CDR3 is TGTGCTAGCTCGGCTATGGGACTAGCGGGGAGCGATGAGCAGTTCTTC. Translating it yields CASSAMGLAGSDEQFF.

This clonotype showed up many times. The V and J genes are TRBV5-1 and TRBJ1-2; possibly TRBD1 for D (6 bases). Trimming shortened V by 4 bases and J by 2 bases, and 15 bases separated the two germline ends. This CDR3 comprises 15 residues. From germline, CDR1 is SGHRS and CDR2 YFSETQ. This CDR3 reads CASSPGTLPNYGYTF. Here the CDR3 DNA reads TGCGCCAGCAGCCCGGGGACACTTCCCAACTATGGCTACACCTTC.

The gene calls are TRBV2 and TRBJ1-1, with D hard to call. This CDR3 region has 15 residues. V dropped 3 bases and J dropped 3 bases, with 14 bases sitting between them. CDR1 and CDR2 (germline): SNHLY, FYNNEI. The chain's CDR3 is CASSDQPLSDTEAFF. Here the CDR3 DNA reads TGTGCCAGCAGTGATCAGCCCCTTAGTGACACTGAAGCTTTCTTT.

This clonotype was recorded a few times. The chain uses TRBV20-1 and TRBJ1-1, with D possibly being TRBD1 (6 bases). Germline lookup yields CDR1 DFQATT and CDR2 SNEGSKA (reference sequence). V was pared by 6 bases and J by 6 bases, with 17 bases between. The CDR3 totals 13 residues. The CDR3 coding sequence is TGCAGTGCCACCTTAGACAGGAGCTCTGAAGCTTTCTTT. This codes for CSATLDRSSEAFF.

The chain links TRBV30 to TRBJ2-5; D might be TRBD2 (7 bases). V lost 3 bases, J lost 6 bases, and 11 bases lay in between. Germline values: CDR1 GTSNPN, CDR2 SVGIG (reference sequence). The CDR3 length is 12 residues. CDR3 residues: CAWRKGGKTQYF. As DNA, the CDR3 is TGTGCCTGGAGGAAGGGGGGGAAGACCCAGTACTTC.

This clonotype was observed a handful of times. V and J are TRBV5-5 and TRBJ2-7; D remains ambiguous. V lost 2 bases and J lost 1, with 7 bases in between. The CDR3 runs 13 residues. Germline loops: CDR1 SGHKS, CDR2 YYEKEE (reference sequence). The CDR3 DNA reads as TGTGCCAGCAGCTTCACTGTTTCCTACGAGCAGTACTTC. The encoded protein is CASSFTVSYEQYF.

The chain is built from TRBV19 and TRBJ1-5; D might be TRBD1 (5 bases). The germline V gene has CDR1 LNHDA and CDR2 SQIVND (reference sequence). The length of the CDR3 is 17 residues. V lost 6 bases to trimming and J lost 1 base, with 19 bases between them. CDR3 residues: CASRPRLEGKSNQPQHF. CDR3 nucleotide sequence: TGTGCCAGTAGACCAAGGCTGGAGGGGAAGAGCAATCAGCCCCAGCATTTT.

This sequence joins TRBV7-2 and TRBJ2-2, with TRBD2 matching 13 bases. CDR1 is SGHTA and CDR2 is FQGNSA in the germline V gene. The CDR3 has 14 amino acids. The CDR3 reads CATSGGKGTGELFF. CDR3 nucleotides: TGTGCGACTAGCGGGGGGAAAGGTACCGGGGAGCTGTTTTTT. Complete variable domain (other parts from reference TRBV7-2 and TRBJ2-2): GAGVSQSPSNKVTEKGKDVELRCDPISGHTALYWYRQSLGQGLEFLIYFQGNSAPDKSGLPSDRFSAERTGGSVSTLTIQRTQQEDSAVYLCATSGGKGTGELFFGEGSRLTVL.

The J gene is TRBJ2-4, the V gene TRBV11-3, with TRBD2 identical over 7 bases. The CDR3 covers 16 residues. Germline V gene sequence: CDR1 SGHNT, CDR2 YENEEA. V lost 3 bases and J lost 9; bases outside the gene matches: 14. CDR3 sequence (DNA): TGTGCCAGCAGCTTTGGAGCGGGGAACTCCGTAGGCATTCAGTACTTC. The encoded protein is CASSFGAGNSVGIQYF.

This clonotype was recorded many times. CDR3 protein: CASSPTSALREQFF. DNA of the CDR3: TGTGCCAGCAGCCCCACTAGCGCCCTACGGGAGCAGTTCTTC. V and J are TRBV6-5 and TRBJ2-1; 7 bases are shared with TRBD2. The V and J ends lost 6 bases and 10 bases, in that order; junction bases with no gene match: 12. CDR1 MNHEY and CDR2 SVGAGI come from the germline V gene. The CDR3 is made up of 14 amino acids.

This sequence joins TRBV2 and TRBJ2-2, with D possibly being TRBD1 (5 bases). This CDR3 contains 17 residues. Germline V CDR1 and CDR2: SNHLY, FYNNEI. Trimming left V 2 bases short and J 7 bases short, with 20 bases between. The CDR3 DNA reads TGTGCCAGCAGTGAATGGTGGCAGGGTGTGGAGAACGGGGAGCTGTTTTTT. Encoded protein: CASSEWWQGVENGELFF.

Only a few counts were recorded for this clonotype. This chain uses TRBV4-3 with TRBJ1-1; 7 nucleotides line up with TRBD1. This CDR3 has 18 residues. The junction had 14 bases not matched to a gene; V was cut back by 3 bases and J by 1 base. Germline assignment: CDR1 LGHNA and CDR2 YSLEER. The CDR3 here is CASSHVPTGLVTNTEAFF. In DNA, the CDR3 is TGCGCCAGCAGCCACGTTCCGACAGGGCTCGTGACGAACACTGAAGCTTTCTTT.

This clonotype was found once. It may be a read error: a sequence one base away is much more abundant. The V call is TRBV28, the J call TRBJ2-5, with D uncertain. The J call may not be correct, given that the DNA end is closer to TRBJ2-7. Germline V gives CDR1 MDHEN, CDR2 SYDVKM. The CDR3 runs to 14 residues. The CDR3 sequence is CASSPSTRAYEQYF. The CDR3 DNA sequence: TGTGCCAGCAGTCCCTCAACCCGGGCCTACGAGCAGTACTTC.

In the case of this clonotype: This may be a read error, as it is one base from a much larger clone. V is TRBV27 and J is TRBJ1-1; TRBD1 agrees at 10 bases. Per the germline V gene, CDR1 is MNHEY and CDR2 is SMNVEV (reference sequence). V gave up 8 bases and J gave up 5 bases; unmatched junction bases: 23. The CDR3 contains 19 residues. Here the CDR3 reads CASGSLGRTGGRGETEAFF. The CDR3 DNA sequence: TGTGCCAGCGGTTCCCTCGGCCGGACAGGGGGGAGAGGTGAGACTGAAGCTTTCTTT.

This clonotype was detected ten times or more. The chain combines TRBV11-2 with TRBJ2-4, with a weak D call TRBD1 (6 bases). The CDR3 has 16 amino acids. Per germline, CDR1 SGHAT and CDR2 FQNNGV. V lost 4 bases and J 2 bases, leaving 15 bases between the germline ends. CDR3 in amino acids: CASSSHRELTKNIQYF. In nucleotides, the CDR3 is TGTGCCAGCAGCTCACACAGGGAGCTAACCAAAAACATTCAGTACTTC.

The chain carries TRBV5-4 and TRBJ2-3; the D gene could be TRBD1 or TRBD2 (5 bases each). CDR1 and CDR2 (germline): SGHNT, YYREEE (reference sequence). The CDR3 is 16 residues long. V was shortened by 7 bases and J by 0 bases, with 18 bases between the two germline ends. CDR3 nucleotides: TGTGCCAGCGGGACCTTTGGAGAGCGGAGCACAGATACGCAGTATTTT. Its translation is CASGTFGERSTDTQYF.

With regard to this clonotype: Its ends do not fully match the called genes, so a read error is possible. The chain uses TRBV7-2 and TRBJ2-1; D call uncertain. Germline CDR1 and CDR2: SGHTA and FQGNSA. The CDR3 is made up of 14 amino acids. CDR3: CAGSLGLPRDEQFF. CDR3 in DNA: TGTGCCGGCAGCTTAGGTCTCCCTCGTGATGAGCAGTTCTTC.

In nucleotides, the CDR3 is TGTGCCAGCAGTTCCGGGAGCGGTGGCTACACCTTC. This sequence encodes CASSSGSGGYTF. This chain uses TRBV27 with TRBJ1-2; D unresolved. The germline gives CDR1 MNHEY, CDR2 SMNVEV (reference sequence). The CDR3 is 12 residues long. V lost 4 bases to trimming and J lost 7 bases, with 10 bases between them.

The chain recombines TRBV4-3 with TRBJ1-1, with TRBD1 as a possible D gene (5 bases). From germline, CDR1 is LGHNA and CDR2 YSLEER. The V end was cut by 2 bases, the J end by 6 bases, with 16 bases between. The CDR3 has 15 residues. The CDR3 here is CASSQITGLGAEAFF. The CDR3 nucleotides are TGCGCCAGCAGCCAAATAACGGGGCTGGGCGCTGAAGCTTTCTTT.

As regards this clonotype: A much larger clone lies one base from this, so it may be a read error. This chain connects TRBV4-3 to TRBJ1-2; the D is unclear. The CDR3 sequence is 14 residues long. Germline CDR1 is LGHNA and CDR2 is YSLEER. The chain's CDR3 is CVSSPERRNYGYTF. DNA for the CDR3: TGCGTCAGCAGCCCCGAAAGGAGGAACTATGGCTACACCTTC.

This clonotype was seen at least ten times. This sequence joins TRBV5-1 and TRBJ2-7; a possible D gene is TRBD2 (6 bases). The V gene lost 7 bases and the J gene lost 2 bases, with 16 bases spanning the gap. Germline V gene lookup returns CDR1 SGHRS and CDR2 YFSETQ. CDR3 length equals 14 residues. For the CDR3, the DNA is TGCGCCAGCTCCTCCGCGCCGGGGGCCTACGAGCAGTACTTC. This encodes CASSSAPGAYEQYF.

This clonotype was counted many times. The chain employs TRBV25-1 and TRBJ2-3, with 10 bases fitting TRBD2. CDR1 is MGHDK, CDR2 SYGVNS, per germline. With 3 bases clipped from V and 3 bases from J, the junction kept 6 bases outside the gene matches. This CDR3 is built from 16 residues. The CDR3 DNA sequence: TGTGCCAGCAGTGACGGGCCTAGCGGGGGAACAGATACGCAGTATTTT. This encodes CASSDGPSGGTDTQYF. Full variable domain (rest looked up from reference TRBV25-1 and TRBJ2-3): EADIYQTPRYLVIGTGKKITLECSQTMGHDKMYWYQQDPGMELHLIHYSYGVNSTEKGDLSSESTVSRIRTEHFPLTLESARPSHTSQYLCASSDGPSGGTDTQYFGPGTRLTVL.

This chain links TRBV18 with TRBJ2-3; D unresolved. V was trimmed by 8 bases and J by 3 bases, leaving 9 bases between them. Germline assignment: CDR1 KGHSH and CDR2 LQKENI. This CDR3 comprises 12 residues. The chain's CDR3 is CASGALTDTQYF. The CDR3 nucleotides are TGTGCCAGCGGAGCCTTGACAGATACGCAGTATTTT. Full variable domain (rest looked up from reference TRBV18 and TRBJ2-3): NAGVMQNPRHLVRRRGQEARLRCSPMKGHSHVYWYRQLPEEGLKFMVYLQKENIIDESGMPKERFSAEFPKEGPSILRIQQVVRGDSAAYFCASGALTDTQYFGPGTRLTVL.

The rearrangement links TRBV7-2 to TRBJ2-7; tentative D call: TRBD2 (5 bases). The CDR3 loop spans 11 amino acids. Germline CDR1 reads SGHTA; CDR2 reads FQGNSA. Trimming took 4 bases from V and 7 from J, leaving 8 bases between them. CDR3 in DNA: TGTACCAGCAGCTCTCGGGAAGAGCAGTACTTC. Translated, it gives CTSSSREEQYF.

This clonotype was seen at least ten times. As DNA, the CDR3 is TGTGCCAGCAGCTTGAACCCTCGACAAGAGACCCAGTACTTC. Protein: CASSLNPRQETQYF. This chain links TRBV5-5 with TRBJ2-5, with unresolved D. V lost 1 base, J lost 2 bases, and 9 bases lay in between. The CDR3 covers 14 residues. Germline lookup yields CDR1 SGHKS and CDR2 YYEKEE (reference sequence).

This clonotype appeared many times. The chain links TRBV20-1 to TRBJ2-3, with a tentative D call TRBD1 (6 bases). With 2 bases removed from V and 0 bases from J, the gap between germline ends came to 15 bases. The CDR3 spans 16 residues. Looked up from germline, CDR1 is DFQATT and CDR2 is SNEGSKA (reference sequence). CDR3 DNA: TGCAGTGCTAGAAAGGGACAACTTTCTAGCACAGATACGCAGTATTTT. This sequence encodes CSARKGQLSSTDTQYF.

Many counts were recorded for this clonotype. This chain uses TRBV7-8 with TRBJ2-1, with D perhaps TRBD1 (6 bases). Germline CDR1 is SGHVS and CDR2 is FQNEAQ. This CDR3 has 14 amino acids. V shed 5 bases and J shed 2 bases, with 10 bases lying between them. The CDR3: CASSARDTYNEQFF. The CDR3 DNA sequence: TGTGCCAGCAGCGCACGGGACACCTACAATGAGCAGTTCTTC.

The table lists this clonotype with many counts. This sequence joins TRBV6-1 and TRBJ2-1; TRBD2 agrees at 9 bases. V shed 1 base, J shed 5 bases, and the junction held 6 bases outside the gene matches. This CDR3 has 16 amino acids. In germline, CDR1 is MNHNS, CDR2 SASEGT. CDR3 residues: CASSEVSLAGNNEQFF. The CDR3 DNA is TGTGCCAGCAGTGAAGTATCGCTAGCGGGGAACAATGAGCAGTTCTTC.

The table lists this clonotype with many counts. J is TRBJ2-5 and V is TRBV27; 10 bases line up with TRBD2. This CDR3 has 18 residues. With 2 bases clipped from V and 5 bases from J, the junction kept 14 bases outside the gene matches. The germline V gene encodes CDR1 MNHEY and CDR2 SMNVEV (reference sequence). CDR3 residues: CASSLTRISGGFGETQYF. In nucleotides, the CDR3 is TGTGCCAGCAGTTTAACACGCATTAGCGGGGGGTTTGGGGAGACCCAGTACTTC.

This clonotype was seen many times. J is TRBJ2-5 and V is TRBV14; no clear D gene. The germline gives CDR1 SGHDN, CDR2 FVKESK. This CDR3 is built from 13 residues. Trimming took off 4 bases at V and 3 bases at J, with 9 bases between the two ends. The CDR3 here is CASSPGREETQYF. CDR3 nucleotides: TGTGCCAGCAGCCCCGGACGGGAAGAGACCCAGTACTTC.